The following is a T cell receptor beta chain sequence with its context. This entry belongs to a study of blood T cell repertoires in COVID-19. Data came from immunoSEQ multiplex PCR; TCRdb stores just in-frame clones and leaves some out. Of more than 250,000 clones in the sample, around 84% are singletons; the top ten hold around 5%. The germline CDR1 and CDR2 sequences are LGHDT and YNNKEL (reference sequence). The CDR3 has 13 residues. The V and J ends lost 0 bases and 6 bases respectively, with 8 bases between them. Sequenced sample: PBMCs or T cells enriched from blood (not recorded which). This TCR was recovered from a man between 35 and 55 years old who had been exposed to COVID-19. The chain recombines TRBV3-1 (or the pseudogene TRBV3-2) with TRBJ1-1; TRBD1 might be the D (5 bases). This CDR3 is CASSQEGPAEAFF. The CDR3 region has the DNA TGTGCCAGCAGCCAAGAGGGGCCCGCTGAAGCTTTCTTT.